This entry lists 10 T cell receptor beta chains sequenced from one sample in a study of molecular identifiers for immune sequencing clone quantification. In TCRdb, the PCR reads were re-called with MiXCR into one record per CDR3 protein. The sample has about half a million distinct CDR3 sequences, about a fifth seen once. Input material: naive CD8+ T cells from blood, with Jurkat cell RNA spiked in. The subset denotes: FACS-sorted CD8+CD4-CCR7+CD45RA+ naive T cells. Source of these receptors: a human donor in good health. Some libraries in this study had Jurkat cell RNA spiked in.

This rearrangement joins TRBV7-6 to TRBJ2-7, with 7 bases matching TRBD1. CDR1 and CDR2 (germline): SGHVS, FNYEAQ. The junction had 12 bases not matched to a gene; V was cut back by 4 bases and J by 3 bases. The CDR3 has 16 residues. CDR3 bases: TGTGCCAGCAGCTCCTATCCCCGGGACAGTGACTACGAGCAGTACTTC. Protein product: CASSSYPRDSDYEQYF.

This clonotype was observed at least ten times. This CDR3 reads CASSLTHGAVQPQHF. CDR3 sequence (DNA): TGTGCCAGCAGTTTAACCCACGGCGCAGTTCAGCCCCAGCATTTT. The rearrangement links TRBV28 to TRBJ1-5; no firm D call. The CDR3 contains 15 residues. From germline, CDR1 is MDHEN and CDR2 SYDVKM. V shed 2 bases and J shed 6 bases, with 14 bases lying between them.

This clonotype appeared many times. This sequence joins TRBV5-1 and TRBJ2-5; the D is unclear. The germline gives CDR1 SGHRS, CDR2 YFSETQ. V shed 4 bases and J shed 5 bases, with 18 bases lying between them. The CDR3 is made up of 15 amino acids. CDR3 residues: CASSPERMLVETQYF. The CDR3 nucleotides read TGCGCCAGCAGCCCCGAGAGGATGTTGGTGGAGACCCAGTACTTC.

This clonotype has ten or more counts. The chain uses TRBV5-6 and TRBJ2-7; D not certain. V dropped 4 bases and J dropped 2 bases, with 13 bases sitting between them. Germline V lookup: CDR1 SGHDT, CDR2 YYEEEE. This CDR3 contains 14 residues. The CDR3 region has the DNA TGTGCCAGCAGCCCGAGCCTGTCCCCCTACGAGCAGTACTTC. This codes for CASSPSLSPYEQYF.

J is TRBJ1-5 and V is TRBV7-9; D is ambiguous. The CDR3 has 18 amino acids. Germline loops: CDR1 SEHNR, CDR2 FQNEAQ (reference sequence). V was trimmed by 4 bases and J by 0 bases, leaving 19 bases between them. The DNA for the CDR3 is TGTGCCAGCAGCTCAGAAACCTACGGACGGGGTAGCAATCAGCCCCAGCATTTT. Translation: CASSSETYGRGSNQPQHF.

On this clonotype itself: This could be a read error, since a much larger clone is one nucleotide away. Because it lacks the conserved phenylalanine or tryptophan at the end, this CDR3 is likely a read error. No DNA is shown, since the ends of the CDR3 on it are uncertain; the CDR3 is the one TCRdb lists. The chain carries TRBV27 and TRBJ2-3; the D call TRBD2 from the table was never checked on the DNA. The CDR3 numbers 13 amino acids, ends counted. In germline, CDR1 is MNHEY, CDR2 SMNVEV (reference sequence). The CDR3 is CASSPLIAGGEYS.

This clonotype was seen a handful of times. This chain uses TRBV7-2 with TRBJ1-4, with D possibly TRBD1 on 6 matching bases. Trimming removed 4 bases from V and 7 bases from J, with 13 bases in between. This CDR3 is built from 14 residues. Per germline, CDR1 SGHTA and CDR2 FQGNSA. CDR3 protein: CASSWTGGGEKLFF. The CDR3 bases are TGTGCCAGCAGCTGGACCGGGGGCGGTGAAAAACTGTTTTTT.

This clonotype was detected a few times. The rearrangement links TRBV27 to TRBJ1-5; 7 bases align to TRBD1. CDR3 length equals 16 residues. With 3 bases clipped from V and 3 bases from J, the junction kept 8 bases outside the gene matches. The V gene's germline CDR1 is MNHEY and CDR2 SMNVEV (reference sequence). The CDR3 spells CASSFARDSDNQPQHF. CDR3 in DNA: TGTGCCAGCAGTTTCGCTCGGGACAGCGACAATCAGCCCCAGCATTTT.

V gene TRBV11-2 combines with J gene TRBJ2-7, with D possibly matching TRBD1 (6 bases). Germline loops: CDR1 SGHAT, CDR2 FQNNGV. The CDR3 is made up of 14 amino acids. With 5 bases removed from V and 2 bases from J, the gap between germline ends came to 13 bases. The CDR3 DNA reads as TGTGCCAGCAGCGAGGACAGTTTTACCTACGAGCAGTACTTC. It is translated as CASSEDSFTYEQYF. Filled out from reference TRBV11-2 and TRBJ2-7, the complete variable domain reads EAGVAQSPRYKIIEKRQSVAFWCNPISGHATLYWYQQILGQGPKLLIQFQNNGVVDDSQLPKDRFSAERLKGVDSTLKIQPAKLEDSAVYLCASSEDSFTYEQYFGPGTRLTVT.

The chain recombines TRBV27 with TRBJ2-7, with unresolved D. Trimming left V 2 bases short and J 0 bases short, with 11 bases between. CDR3 length: 15 amino acids. Germline V gene lookup returns CDR1 MNHEY and CDR2 SMNVEV (reference sequence). CDR3 nucleotides: TGTGCCAGCAGTTTACGAGGAGATAGCTCCTACGAGCAGTACTTC. This encodes CASSLRGDSSYEQYF.